What follows is one T cell receptor (beta chain) and its context. This clone was picked up a small number of times. It has no known antigen specificity. Base quality data are lacking; no much larger clone is found one base away. This sample was taken from a study of OX40 agonist ivuxolimab in advanced cancers. The study in broad terms: Ivuxolimab was an agonistic, fully human IgG2 monoclonal antibody directed against OX40 (CD134), a costimulatory receptor. In the dose-escalation cohort, roughly 82% of patients were male, and the mean age was approximately 60 years with a range of roughly 20 to 85. The paper describes the monotherapy dose-escalation part (N of about 47 patients) of the phase I trial of ivuxolimab. Among the approximately 54 dose-escalation patients, some 19 had hepatocellular carcinoma, 15 or so melanoma, 9 renal cell carcinoma and 9 head and neck cancer. Intravenous ivuxolimab was administered to patients every 2 weeks at six dose levels: 0.01, 0.1, 0.3, 1.5, 3 and 10 mg/kg. The purpose of peripheral TCRbeta sequencing was to test whether ivuxolimab changed TCR sequence diversity and led to clonal T-cell expansion. Three dose-escalation patients achieved partial responses, one with hepatocellular carcinoma and two with cutaneous melanoma. Prior anti-PD-1, anti-PD-L1 or anti-CTLA-4 therapy was permitted, and about two fifths of dose-escalation patients had received checkpoint inhibitors. Beyond this particular receptor, the publication reports: On average, CD8+ T cells showed more expanded clones than CD4+ T cells after ivuxolimab. Low levels of normalized T-cell clonal expansion were also seen in some nonresponding patients. Partial responders in the 0.1-3.0 mg/kg groups had among the lowest normalized peripheral clonal expansion, especially among CD8+ T cells. Clonal expansion of both CD4+ and CD8+ blood T cells was observed from baseline to week 6 at doses 0.1 to 3.0 mg/kg. Antigen specificity was not determined for the clonally expanded peripheral T cells.

Measured from the cysteine to the phenylalanine, the CDR3 is 16 residues long. Here the CDR3 DNA is all that survives: 48 bases in frame from base 1. CDR1 and CDR2 were assigned from the germline V gene (reference sequence) as SEHNR and FQNEAQ. V is trimmed back by 4 bases and J by 0 bases, and the junction contains 4 bases that no gene match accounts for. Genomic DNA was isolated from the sorted cells so that the TCRbeta CDR3 region could be sequenced. TCRbeta CDR3 regions were sequenced using the immunoSEQ Assay. Held by TCRdb, this immuneACCESS table contains in-frame sequences only and omits some clones. Under half of the omission traces to an unresolved V gene where checked; the cause of the rest is unknown. The sample records approximately 17,000 clones, around 70% of which are singletons. In total, the top ten clones hold about 16% of the sample. Patients with a history of autoimmune disease or receiving systemic immunosuppression were excluded from the trial. Peripheral blood for TCR sequencing was collected from all dose cohorts at baseline, on cycle 4 day 1, and on cycle 7 day 1. The samples were taken from a phase I, first-in-human, multicenter, open-label dose-escalation trial of ivuxolimab. Adults with locally advanced or metastatic melanoma, renal cell, hepatocellular, or head and neck squamous cell carcinoma were enrolled in the trial. CD4+ and CD8+ T cells were sorted separately from peripheral blood before TCR sequencing.

Recombination joined TRBV7-9 with TRBJ2-3; 10 bases in the junction line up with TRBD2. The input for sequencing was CD4+ or CD8+ T cells sorted from blood, taken in a trial of the OX40 agonist ivuxolimab. The clonotype originates from an adult with an advanced solid tumor such as melanoma, head and neck, liver or kidney cancer. CDR3 protein: CASSSSSGRSTDTQYF. The DNA sequence follows: TGTGCCAGCAGCTCATCTAGCGGGAGAAGCACAGATACGCAGTATTTT. Outside the CDR3, residues come from the reference TRBV7-9 and TRBJ2-3 proteins, so the full variable domain is: DTGVSQNPRHKITKRGQNVTFRCDPISEHNRLYWYRQTLGQGPEFLTYFQNEAQLEKSRLLSDRFSAERPKGSFSTLEIQRTEQGDSAMYLCASSSSSGRSTDTQYFGPGTRLTVL.